Listed below are T cell receptor beta chains from one sample, sequenced in a study of read filtering for tumor transcriptome and immune sequencing. Using its own MiXCR run on the reads, TCRdb lists one record per CDR3 protein. The sample has more than 100,000 distinct CDR3 sequences, about 13% seen once. The specimen was a population of CD138-negative cells sorted from bone marrow. These receptor sequences come from a donor over 35 with multiple myeloma. The CDR3 runs from the conserved cysteine through the conserved F or W. A D gene is named only where the DNA matches it firmly. Not all rows give a size; the values are once, few, many and, for expanded clones, a class.

D: -
J: TRBJ1-1
V: TRBV29-1
size: many
length: 14
CDR3: CSVEEGRVGTEAFF
DNA: TGCAGCGTTGAGGAAGGTAGGGTCGGCACTGAAGCTTTCTTT

D: TRBD2
J: TRBJ2-1
V: TRBV27
size: many
length: 16
CDR3: CASSSPSGITYNEQFF
DNA: TGTGCCAGCAGTTCCCCTAGCGGGATCACCTACAATGAGCAGTTCTTC

D: -
J: TRBJ2-1
V: TRBV7-9
size: few
length: 14
CDR3: CASSLMGGHNEQFF
DNA: TGTGCCAGCAGCTTGATGGGGGGCCACAATGAGCAGTTCTTC

D: -
J: TRBJ2-1
V: TRBV4-1
size: few
length: 17
CDR3: CASSQFASSQRRNEQFF
DNA: TGCGCCAGCAGCCAATTTGCGTCCTCCCAGCGGCGCAATGAGCAGTTCTTC

D: -
J: TRBJ2-3
V: TRBV7-9
size: many
length: 17
CDR3: CASSSYHWGPLTDTQYF
DNA: TGTGCCAGCAGCTCCTACCACTGGGGCCCTCTCACAGATACGCAGTATTTT

D: TRBD2
J: TRBJ2-3
V: TRBV11-3
size: many
length: 14
CDR3: CASSKRLAGDTQYF
DNA: TGTGCCAGCAGCAAAAGACTAGCTGGAGATACGCAGTATTTT

D: -
J: TRBJ1-5
V: TRBV4-3
size: many
length: 16
CDR3: CASSQELGLGNQPQHF
DNA: TGCGCCAGCAGCCAAGAATTGGGGCTCGGCAATCAGCCCCAGCATTTT

D: -
J: TRBJ1-5
V: TRBV6-2/TRBV6-3
size: many
length: 15
CDR3: CASSLSGMYNQPQHF
DNA: TGTGCCAGCAGTCTATCCGGGATGTACAATCAGCCCCAGCATTTT

D: -
J: TRBJ2-4
V: TRBV5-6
size: many
length: 12
CDR3: CASSLAATAPYF
DNA: TGTGCCAGCAGCTTGGCCGCCACAGCCCCGTACTTC

D: TRBD2
J: TRBJ2-5
V: TRBV12-3/TRBV12-4
size: many
length: 16
CDR3: CASSSGTSGAQETQYF
DNA: TGTGCCAGCAGTTCCGGGACTAGCGGAGCCCAAGAGACCCAGTACTTC

D: TRBD2
J: TRBJ2-1
V: TRBV29-1
size: many
length: 15
CDR3: CSVDTGTSEYNEQFF
DNA: TGCAGCGTTGACACCGGGACTAGCGAGTACAATGAGCAGTTCTTC

D: -
J: TRBJ2-2
V: TRBV20-1
size: many
length: 14
CDR3: CSARAGTMPGELFF
DNA: TGCAGTGCTAGAGCGGGAACTATGCCCGGGGAGCTGTTTTTT

D: -
J: TRBJ2-7
V: TRBV30
size: -
length: 13
CDR3: CAWTPVDPYEQYF
DNA: TGTGCCTGGACCCCCGTGGACCCCTACGAGCAGTACTTC

D: -
J: TRBJ2-4
V: TRBV13
size: many
length: 18
CDR3: CASSPGALDGELQNIQYF
DNA: TGTGCCAGCAGCCCTGGTGCTTTAGACGGAGAACTCCAAAACATTCAGTACTTC

D: -
J: TRBJ2-5
V: TRBV20-1
size: many
length: 15
CDR3: CSARPRRAGGETQYF
DNA: TGCAGTGCTAGACCCCGGCGTGCGGGCGGAGAGACCCAGTACTTC

D: TRBD2
J: TRBJ2-3
V: TRBV29-1
size: few
length: 14
CDR3: CSVPLAGFTDTQYF
DNA: TGCAGCGTACCACTAGCGGGGTTCACAGATACGCAGTATTTT

D: TRBD2
J: TRBJ2-1
V: TRBV29-1
size: many
length: 16
CDR3: CSAQGTSGPTYNEQFF
DNA: TGCAGCGCACAAGGGACTAGCGGTCCTACCTACAATGAGCAGTTCTTC

D: -
J: TRBJ1-5
V: TRBV6-6
size: few
length: 16
CDR3: CASSYGWQNSNQPQHF
DNA: TGTGCCAGCAGTTACGGTTGGCAGAATAGCAATCAGCCCCAGCATTTT

D: TRBD2
J: TRBJ2-1
V: TRBV19
size: once
length: 15
CDR3: CATLTTSGSSEGQFF
DNA: TGTGCCACCCTCACGACTAGCGGGAGCTCTGAGGGGCAGTTCTTC